A selection of T cell receptor beta chains follows, all from one sample in a study of blood T cell repertoires in COVID-19. Libraries were prepared by immunoSEQ multiplex PCR; TCRdb keeps only in-frame clonotypes and omits some of them. The data show around 160,000 clones, with more than 70% seen just once and 2% to 2.5% held by the top ten. Sequencing was done on a sample of peripheral blood. The receptors here all came from a human donor in a cohort sampled during active COVID-19. Both conserved end residues are part of each CDR3.

>TRBV19
CASSIDRTGARGSPLHF
>TRBV28
CASSLAGGTYNEQFF
>TRBV4-1
CASSQGSVGSSGANVLTF
>TRBV5-4
CASRSGTGASINYGYTF
>TRBV5-1
CASSWTSYKSSYEQYF
>TRBV15
CATSRDRTSTDTQYF
>TRBV10-3
CAIAKQGSYEQYF
>TRBV7-2
CASSSPGGQLNYEQYF
>TRBV6-5
CASSRLGQGEYEQFF
>TRBV24-1
CATSDRSGRAGDTQYF
>TRBV4-1
CASSPSLAGFLEQYF
>TRBV6-5
CASSRGTGELFF
>TRBV27
CASSPSAGGLYEQYF
>TRBV7-9
CASSFGQASNNEQFF
>TRBV4-1
CASSQGLREGQPQHF
>TRBV30
CAWSTTVGEKLFF
>TRBV18
CASSPSRGRDTQYF
>TRBV3-1/TRBV3-2
CASSQEDRGTNEKLFF
>TRBV2
CASARRATAADTQYF
>TRBV6-6
CASSYSSQGRTGELFF
>TRBV7-2
CASSPRGSGGPYEQYF
>TRBV6-4
CASGQGRRGAADTQYF
>TRBV6-2/TRBV6-3
CASSSSPGATNQPQHF
>TRBV2
CASSEEVGGATGELFF
>TRBV6-2/TRBV6-3
CASSYFSGVDNQPQHF
>TRBV10-1
CASFPPSASSGNTIYF
>TRBV7-2
CASSSGLSTDTQYF
>TRBV19
CASSWAGTYEQYF
>TRBV20-1
CSASPSVGYNEQFF
>TRBV4-3
CASSQDSTGQGSSPLHF
>TRBV5-1
CASSYGQGYGYTF
>TRBV7-2
CASSLAPGGGTDTQYF
>TRBV2
CASSLFTPSSGDEQFF
>TRBV11-2
CASSSHRDSRNYGYTF
>TRBV12-5
CASGLTTSGSENEQFF
>TRBV6-5
CASRPSGQKNQPQHF
>TRBV5-6
CASSFSSFNQPQHF
>TRBV30
CAWSVGDTSWDEQYF
>TRBV5-8
CASSLRQVNEKLFF
>TRBV7-8
CASSQGLAVYEQYF
>TRBV4-3
CASSQAQGDHSPLHF
>TRBV4-3
CASSQGLAGNSYNEQFF
>TRBV12-5
CASGLGGGAFETQYF
>TRBV5-1
CASRTRDLDTQYF